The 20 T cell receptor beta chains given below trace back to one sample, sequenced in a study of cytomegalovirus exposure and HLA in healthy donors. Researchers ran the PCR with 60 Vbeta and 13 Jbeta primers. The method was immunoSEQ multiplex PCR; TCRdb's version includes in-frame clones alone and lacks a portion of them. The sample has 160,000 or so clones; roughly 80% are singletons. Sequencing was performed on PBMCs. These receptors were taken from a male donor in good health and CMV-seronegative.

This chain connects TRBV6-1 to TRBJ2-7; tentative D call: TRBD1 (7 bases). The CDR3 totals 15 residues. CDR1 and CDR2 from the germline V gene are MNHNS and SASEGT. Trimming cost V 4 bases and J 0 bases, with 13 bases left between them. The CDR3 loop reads CASSGGDSNSYEQYF. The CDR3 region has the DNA TGTGCCAGCAGTGGGGGGGACAGTAACTCCTACGAGCAGTACTTC.

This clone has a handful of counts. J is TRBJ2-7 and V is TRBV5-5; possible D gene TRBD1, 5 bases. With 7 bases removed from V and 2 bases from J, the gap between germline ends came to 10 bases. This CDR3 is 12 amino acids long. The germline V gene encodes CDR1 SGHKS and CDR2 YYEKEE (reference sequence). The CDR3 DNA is TGTGCCAGCGGGCGGACAACCTACGAGCAGTACTTC. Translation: CASGRTTYEQYF.

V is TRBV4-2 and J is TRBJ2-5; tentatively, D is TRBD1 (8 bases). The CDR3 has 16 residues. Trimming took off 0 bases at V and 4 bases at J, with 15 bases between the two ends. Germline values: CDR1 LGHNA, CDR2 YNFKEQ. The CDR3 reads CASSQDPGGGGETQYF. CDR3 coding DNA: TGTGCCAGCAGCCAAGATCCAGGGGGCGGGGGAGAGACCCAGTACTTC.

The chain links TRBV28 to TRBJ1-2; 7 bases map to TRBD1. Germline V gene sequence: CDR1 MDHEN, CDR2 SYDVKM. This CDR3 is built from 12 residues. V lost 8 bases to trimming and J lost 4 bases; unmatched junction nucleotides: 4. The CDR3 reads CASLTGSYGYTF. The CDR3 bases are TGTGCCAGCCTGACAGGGTCCTATGGCTACACCTTC.

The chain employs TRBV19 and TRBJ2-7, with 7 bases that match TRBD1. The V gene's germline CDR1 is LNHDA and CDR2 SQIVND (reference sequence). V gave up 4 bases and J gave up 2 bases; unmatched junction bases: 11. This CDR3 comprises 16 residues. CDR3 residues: CASSTGSGTATYEQYF. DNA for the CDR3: TGTGCCAGTAGTACGGGCTCCGGGACAGCAACCTACGAGCAGTACTTC.

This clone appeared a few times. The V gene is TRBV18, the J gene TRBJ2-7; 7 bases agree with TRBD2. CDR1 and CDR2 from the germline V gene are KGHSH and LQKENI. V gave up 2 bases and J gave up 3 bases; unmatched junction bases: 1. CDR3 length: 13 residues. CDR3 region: CASSPGTNYEQYF. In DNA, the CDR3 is TGTGCCAGCTCACCAGGGACTAACTACGAGCAGTACTTC.

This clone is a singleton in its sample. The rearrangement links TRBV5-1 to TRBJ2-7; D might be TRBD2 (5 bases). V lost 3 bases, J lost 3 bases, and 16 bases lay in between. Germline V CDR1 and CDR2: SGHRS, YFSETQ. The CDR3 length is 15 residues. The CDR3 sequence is CASSSENTGNYEQYF. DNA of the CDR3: TGCGCCAGCAGCTCGGAAAATACCGGGAACTACGAGCAGTACTTC.

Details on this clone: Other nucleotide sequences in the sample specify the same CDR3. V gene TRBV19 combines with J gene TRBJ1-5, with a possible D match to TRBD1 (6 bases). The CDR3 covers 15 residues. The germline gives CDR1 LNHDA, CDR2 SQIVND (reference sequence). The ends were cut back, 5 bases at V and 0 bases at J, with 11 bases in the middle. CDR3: CASSPGQNSNQPQHF. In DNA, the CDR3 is TGTGCCAGTAGTCCCGGACAGAATAGCAATCAGCCCCAGCATTTT.

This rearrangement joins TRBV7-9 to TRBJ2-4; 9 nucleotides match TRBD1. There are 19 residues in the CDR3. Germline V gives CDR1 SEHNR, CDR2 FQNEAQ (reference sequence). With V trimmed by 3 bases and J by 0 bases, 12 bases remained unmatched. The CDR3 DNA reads TGTGCCAGCAGCTTGGTAATCGGAGCGGACAGGGGAGCCAAAAACATTCAGTACTTC. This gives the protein CASSLVIGADRGAKNIQYF. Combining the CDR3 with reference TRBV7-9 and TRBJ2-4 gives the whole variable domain DTGVSQNPRHKITKRGQNVTFRCDPISEHNRLYWYRQTLGQGPEFLTYFQNEAQLEKSRLLSDRFSAERPKGSFSTLEIQRTEQGDSAMYLCASSLVIGADRGAKNIQYFGAGTRLSVL.

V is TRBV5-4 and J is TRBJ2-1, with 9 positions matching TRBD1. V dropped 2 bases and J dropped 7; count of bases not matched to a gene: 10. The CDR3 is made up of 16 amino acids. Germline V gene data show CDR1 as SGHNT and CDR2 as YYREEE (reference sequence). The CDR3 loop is CASSFGGQGGKNEQFF. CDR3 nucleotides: TGTGCCAGCAGCTTTGGGGGACAGGGTGGAAAAAATGAGCAGTTCTTC. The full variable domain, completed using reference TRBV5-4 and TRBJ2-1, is ETGVTQSPTHLIKTRGQQVTLRCSSQSGHNTVSWYQQALGQGPQFIFQYYREEENGRGNFPPRFSGLQFPNYSSELNVNALELDDSALYLCASSFGGQGGKNEQFFGPGTRLTVL.

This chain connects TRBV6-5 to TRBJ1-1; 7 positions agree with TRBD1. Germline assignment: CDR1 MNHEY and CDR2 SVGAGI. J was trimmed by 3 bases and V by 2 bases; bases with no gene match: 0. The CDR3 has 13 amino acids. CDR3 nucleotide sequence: TGTGCCAGCAGTTACGGACAGGACACTGAAGCTTTCTTT. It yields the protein CASSYGQDTEAFF.

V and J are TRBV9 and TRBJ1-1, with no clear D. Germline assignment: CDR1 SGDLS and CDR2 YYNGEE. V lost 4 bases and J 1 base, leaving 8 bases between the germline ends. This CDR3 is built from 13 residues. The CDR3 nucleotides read TGTGCCAGCAGCCGTGGAGCGAACACTGAAGCTTTCTTT. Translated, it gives CASSRGANTEAFF.

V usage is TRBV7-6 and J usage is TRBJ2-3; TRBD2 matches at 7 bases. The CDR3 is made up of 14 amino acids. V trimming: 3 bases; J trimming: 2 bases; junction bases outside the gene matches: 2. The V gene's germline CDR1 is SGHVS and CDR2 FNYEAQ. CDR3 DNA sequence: TGTGCCAGCAGCTTGCGGGAGCTCACAGATACGCAGTATTTT. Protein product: CASSLRELTDTQYF.

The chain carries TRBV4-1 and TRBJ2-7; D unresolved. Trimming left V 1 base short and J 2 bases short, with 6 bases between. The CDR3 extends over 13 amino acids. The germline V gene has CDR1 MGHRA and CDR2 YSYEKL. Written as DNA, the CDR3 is TGCGCCAGCAGCCAAGTACATGCCTACGAGCAGTACTTC. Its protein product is CASSQVHAYEQYF.

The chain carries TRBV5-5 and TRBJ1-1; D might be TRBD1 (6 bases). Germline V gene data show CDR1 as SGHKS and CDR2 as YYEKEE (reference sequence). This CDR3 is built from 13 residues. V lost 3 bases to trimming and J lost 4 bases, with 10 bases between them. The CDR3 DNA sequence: TGTGCCAGCAGCTCCACAGGGATCACTGAAGCTTTCTTT. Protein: CASSSTGITEAFF.

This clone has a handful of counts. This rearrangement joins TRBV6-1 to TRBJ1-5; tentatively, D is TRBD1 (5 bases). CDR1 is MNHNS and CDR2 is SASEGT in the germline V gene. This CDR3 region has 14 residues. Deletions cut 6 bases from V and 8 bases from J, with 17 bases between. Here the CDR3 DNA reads TGTGCCAGCAGAGGCACAGGATCGATGGAGCCCCAGCATTTT. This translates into CASRGTGSMEPQHF.

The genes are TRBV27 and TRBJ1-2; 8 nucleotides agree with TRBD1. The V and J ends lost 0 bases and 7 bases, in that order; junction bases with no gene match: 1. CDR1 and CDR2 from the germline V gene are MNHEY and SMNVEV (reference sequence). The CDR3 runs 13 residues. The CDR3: CASSLSGTGGYTF. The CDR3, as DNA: TGTGCCAGCAGTTTATCCGGGACAGGTGGCTACACCTTC.

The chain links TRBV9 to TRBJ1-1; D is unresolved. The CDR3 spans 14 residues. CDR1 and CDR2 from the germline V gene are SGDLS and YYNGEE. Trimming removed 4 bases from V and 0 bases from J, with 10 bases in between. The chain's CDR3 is CASSPTGMNTEAFF. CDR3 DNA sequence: TGTGCCAGCAGCCCGACGGGGATGAACACTGAAGCTTTCTTT.

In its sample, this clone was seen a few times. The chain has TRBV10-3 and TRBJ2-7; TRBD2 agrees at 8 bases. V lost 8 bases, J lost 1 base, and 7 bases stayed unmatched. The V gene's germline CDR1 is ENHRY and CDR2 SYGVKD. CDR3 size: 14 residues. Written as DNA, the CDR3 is TGTGCCATCTCGAAGACTAGCGTTTCCTACGAGCAGTACTTC. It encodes CAISKTSVSYEQYF.

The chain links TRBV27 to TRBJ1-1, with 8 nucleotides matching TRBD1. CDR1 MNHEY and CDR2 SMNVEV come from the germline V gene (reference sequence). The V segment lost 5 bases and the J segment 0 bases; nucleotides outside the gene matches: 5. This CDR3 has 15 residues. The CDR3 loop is CASSPRTGMNTEAFF. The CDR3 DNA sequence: TGTGCCAGCAGTCCACGGACAGGGATGAACACTGAAGCTTTCTTT.